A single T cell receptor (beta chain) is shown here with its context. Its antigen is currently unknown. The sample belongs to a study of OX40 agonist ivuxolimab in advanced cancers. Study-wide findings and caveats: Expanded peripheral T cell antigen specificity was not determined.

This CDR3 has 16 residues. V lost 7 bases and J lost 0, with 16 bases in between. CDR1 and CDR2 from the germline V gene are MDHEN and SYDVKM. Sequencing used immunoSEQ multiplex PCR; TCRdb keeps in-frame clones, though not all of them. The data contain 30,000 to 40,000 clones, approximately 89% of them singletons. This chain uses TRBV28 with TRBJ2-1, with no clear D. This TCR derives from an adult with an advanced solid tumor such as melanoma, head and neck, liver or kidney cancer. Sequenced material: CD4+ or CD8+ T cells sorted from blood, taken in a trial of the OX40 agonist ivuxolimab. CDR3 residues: CASIPTTPSSYNEQFF. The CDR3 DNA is TGTGCCAGCATTCCCACGACTCCAAGCTCCTACAATGAGCAGTTCTTC. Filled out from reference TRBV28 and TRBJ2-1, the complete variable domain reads DVKVTQSSRYLVKRTGEKVFLECVQDMDHENMFWYRQDPGLGLRLIYFSYDVKMKEKGDIPEGYSVSREKKERFSLILESASTNQTSMYLCASIPTTPSSYNEQFFGPGTRLTVL.